This T cell receptor (beta chain) emerged from a study of T cell repertoires in cytomegalovirus infection. The overall study: Signatures in public TCR beta sequences pointed to both CMV infection and matching HLA type.

With regard to this clonotype: The antigen is not known.

Study results and caveats: Identification of carriers of CMV plus the relevant HLA was achieved through cumulative public TCR beta family frequency.

V lost 1 base, J lost 2 bases, and 11 bases lay in between. Germline CDR1 reads LGHNA; CDR2 reads YSLEER. This CDR3 region has 15 residues. TCRdb itself ran the reads through MiXCR, one entry per CDR3 protein. The table records over 150,000 distinct CDR3 sequences, about 15% of them present only once. The TCR originated in a human donor in good health (CMV status not recorded). Some clones in this sample may be carry-over from other donors' samples. The rearrangement uses TRBV4-3 and TRBJ1-1, with D possibly TRBD1 on 5 matching bases. Sequencing used CD8+ T cells from PBMCs. This CDR3 is CASSQGWDGNTEAFF. The CDR3 nucleotides are TGCGCCAGCAGCCAAGGTTGGGACGGCAACACTGAAGCTTTCTTT.